This T cell receptor (beta chain) was recorded in a study of cytomegalovirus exposure and HLA in healthy donors. Primers for the PCR totalled 60 Vbeta and 13 Jbeta. The protocol was immunoSEQ multiplex PCR, while the TCRdb copy is restricted to in-frame clones and leaves out a portion. In the table there are 200,000 to 300,000 clones, 84% of which are singletons. With 0 bases removed from V and 6 bases from J, the gap between germline ends came to 9 bases. Germline lookup yields CDR1 LNHDA and CDR2 SQIVND (reference sequence). The CDR3 loop spans 14 amino acids. This clone was picked up one time. Antigen: not known. Notes on the study in general: Sequencing likely generated an artifact that appeared as a cluster of highly shared sequence variants.

Sequenced: PBMCs. The V gene is TRBV19, the J gene TRBJ1-5; the D is unclear. The TCR comes from a woman aged 40 to 49 in good health and CMV-seropositive. The CDR3, as DNA: TGTGCCAGTAGTATAGACCCTTCCCCTCAGCCCCAGCATTTT. Translation gives CASSIDPSPQPQHF.